This passage covers 15 T cell receptor beta chains from one sample sequenced in a study of T-cell memory formation after mild COVID-19. MiXCR was run by TCRdb on the 5' RACE reads, yielding one entry per CDR3 protein. The sample includes roughly 450,000 distinct CDR3 sequences, about a sixth of them seen just once. Source material: PBMCs or a T cell subset sorted from them (not recorded which). The receptors were sampled from a man between 18 and 29 years old who had mild COVID-19 (a few samples of this study predate the infection). Cell type and time point are not known.

This clonotype showed up just a few times. The chain links TRBV27 to TRBJ2-5; no clear D. The CDR3 is 14 amino acids. Germline CDR1 reads MNHEY; CDR2 reads SMNVEV (reference sequence). Trimming removed 1 base at V and 5 bases at J, with 11 bases between. The CDR3 nucleotides read TGTGCCAGCAGTTTATTAGGAGAGAGGGAGACCCAGTACTTC. Translated: CASSLLGERETQYF.

CDR3 bases: TGCGCCAGCACCCCCCGCCCCTTGGCAGGAGAGACCCAGTACTTC. It yields the protein CASTPRPLAGETQYF. V is TRBV5-1 and J is TRBJ2-5; D is uncertain. The V end lost 6 bases, the J end lost 4 bases, and 19 bases lay between the germline ends. The V gene's germline CDR1 is SGHRS and CDR2 YFSETQ. The CDR3 extends over 15 amino acids.

In its sample, this clonotype was seen a few times. The rearrangement joins TRBV11-2 to TRBJ2-5, with 7 bases fitting TRBD2. There are 15 residues in the CDR3. V dropped 1 base and J dropped 7; count of bases not matched to a gene: 9. Germline-derived CDR1 and CDR2 are SGHAT and FQNNGV. The CDR3 bases are TGTGCCAGCAGCTTAGCCCTGTCGGGGGGAGGGACCCAGTACTTC. It is translated as CASSLALSGGGTQYF.

The sample holds many counts of this clonotype. The chain has TRBV5-1 and TRBJ2-3, with TRBD2 identical over 10 bases. The J segment lost 0 bases and the V segment lost 0 bases, leaving 4 bases of the junction unmatched. The CDR3 length is 17 residues. Germline loops: CDR1 SGHRS, CDR2 YFSETQ. CDR3 bases: TGCGCCAGCAGCTTGGGCCTAGCGGGGGTTAGCACAGATACGCAGTATTTT. The encoded protein is CASSLGLAGVSTDTQYF.

This sequence joins TRBV18 and TRBJ2-7, with D possibly TRBD1 on 6 matching bases. The length of the CDR3 is 14 residues. V lost 3 bases to trimming and J lost 7 bases, with 16 bases between them. Germline V gene lookup returns CDR1 KGHSH and CDR2 LQKENI. The CDR3 DNA reads as TGTGCCAGCTCACCGGGACAAACCTCGGAGGAGCAGTACGTC. It specifies CASSPGQTSEEQYV.

The rearrangement links TRBV6-5 to TRBJ2-3; D is undetermined. There are 14 residues in the CDR3. Germline CDR1 is MNHEY and CDR2 is SVGAGI. Trimming stripped 8 bases from V and 2 bases from J, with 14 bases between. CDR3 nucleotides: TGTGCCAGCGCCAAACGTCCCCTCACAGATACGCAGTATTTT. This sequence encodes CASAKRPLTDTQYF.

This clonotype was picked up a small number of times. This chain connects TRBV20-1 to TRBJ2-3; the match to TRBD2 covers 13 bases. The V gene's germline CDR1 is DFQATT and CDR2 SNEGSKA (reference sequence). Losses at the gene ends were 1 base for V and 2 bases for J; bases not matched to a gene: 12. The CDR3 has 19 residues. The CDR3 bases are TGCAGTGCTAGAGGCGTTACCCTCGGGACTAGCGGGAACACAGATACGCAGTATTTT. Protein: CSARGVTLGTSGNTDTQYF.

The gene calls are TRBV29-1 and TRBJ1-1, with TRBD1 identical over 8 bases. Germline V gene sequence: CDR1 SQVTM, CDR2 ANQGSEA. The V segment lost 7 bases and the J segment 5 bases; nucleotides outside the gene matches: 6. This CDR3 has 12 amino acids. DNA of the CDR3: TGCAGCGCCCGACAGGGGAGGACTGAAGCTTTCTTT. As protein: CSARQGRTEAFF.

The table lists this clonotype with a few counts. This CDR3 is missing its conserved last phenylalanine or tryptophan, likely due to a read error. The chain employs TRBV7-3 and TRBJ1-1; D call uncertain. V lost 3 bases and J lost 1, with 6 bases in between. The germline CDR1 and CDR2 sequences are SGHTA and FQGTGA. The CDR3 consists of 13 residues. CDR3 nucleotide sequence: TGTGCCAGCAGCTTTACACAGAACACTGAAGCTTTCCTT. This gives the protein CASSFTQNTEAFL.

The gene calls are TRBV5-4 and TRBJ2-1; the D call may be TRBD1 or TRBD2 (5 bases each). The V end lost 0 bases, the J end lost 0 bases, and 10 bases lay between the germline ends. The germline V gene has CDR1 SGHNT and CDR2 YYREEE (reference sequence). This CDR3 contains 16 residues. DNA for the CDR3: TGTGCCAGCAGCTTGGCGGGGCCGAGCTCCTACAATGAGCAGTTCTTC. It specifies CASSLAGPSSYNEQFF.

The V gene is TRBV5-1, the J gene TRBJ2-3, with 10 bases that match TRBD2. The germline gives CDR1 SGHRS, CDR2 YFSETQ. There are 17 residues in the CDR3. The V gene end was trimmed by 3 bases and the J gene end by 0 bases; junction bases not matched to a gene: 7. The CDR3, as DNA: TGCGCCAGCAGCTCCTCCGAACTAGCGGGGAGCACAGATACGCAGTATTTT. Its protein product is CASSSSELAGSTDTQYF.

V gene TRBV7-8 combines with J gene TRBJ1-1, with D maybe TRBD1 (6 bases). Trimming pared 1 base from V and 10 bases from J, leaving 13 bases between. The CDR3 loop spans 13 amino acids. CDR1 SGHVS and CDR2 FQNEAQ come from the germline V gene. CDR3 bases: TGTGCCAGCAGCTTAGAGGGGGGTCGGGGAGCTTTCTTT. Translated, it gives CASSLEGGRGAFF.

The chain employs TRBV7-3 and TRBJ2-1, with 8 bases identical to TRBD2. Germline CDR1 is SGHTA and CDR2 is FQGTGA. The CDR3 runs 15 residues. The V gene end was trimmed by 5 bases and the J gene end by 7 bases; junction bases not matched to a gene: 10. For the CDR3, the DNA is TGTGCCAGCAGCATCGACGGACTAGCTCGGAATGAGCAGTTCTTC. Translation: CASSIDGLARNEQFF.

This clonotype has just a few counts. The V gene is TRBV5-1, the J gene TRBJ2-1; weak D call: TRBD1 (5 bases). Germline CDR1 SGHRS, CDR2 YFSETQ. The CDR3 sequence is 15 residues long. V was trimmed by 0 bases and J by 13 bases, leaving 20 bases between them. Written as DNA, the CDR3 is TGCGCCAGCAGCTTGGCTAGTGACAGTTCTTCGGCCCAGTTCTTC. Translating it yields CASSLASDSSSAQFF.

The chain is built from TRBV20-1 and TRBJ2-7, with 13 bases matching TRBD2. Trimming took 6 bases from V and 0 from J; bases not matched to a gene: 11. CDR1 and CDR2 from the germline V gene are DFQATT and SNEGSKA (reference sequence). This CDR3 spans 17 amino acids. The chain's CDR3 is CSARAGLAGYSSYEQYF. In nucleotides, the CDR3 is TGCAGTGCCAGGGCGGGACTAGCGGGGTATAGCTCCTACGAGCAGTACTTC.